This T cell receptor beta chain came from a study of T cell responses to AZD1222 COVID-19 vaccine. The overall study: It was second doses at about 4 or about 12 weeks that were pooled. Study conclusions and caveats: Baseline antibody screening turned up just a handful of seropositive AZD1222 recipients. Regions 160-218 and 743-854 held dominance among vaccine-associated CD4 TCRs, which spanned spike. Spike-specific TCR breadth and depth were elevated following two AZD1222 doses.

Points on this clone: Its antigen is not known.

The table came from immunoSEQ multiplex PCR; TCRdb's copy has only in-frame clones and leaves some out. In the table there are fewer than 110,000 clones, more than 80% of which are singletons. This receptor was taken from an adult in good health. Sequencing used peripheral blood, obtained on day 0 of AZD1222 vaccination.

This CDR3 reads CASSLGGITGELFF. The DNA of the CDR3 is TGTGCCAGCTCCCTGGGGGGGATAACCGGGGAGCTGTTTTTT. The chain carries TRBV2 and TRBJ2-2; 7 bases align to TRBD2. Germline V gene data show CDR1 as SNHLY and CDR2 as FYNNEI. The CDR3 is 14 amino acids. Losses at the gene ends were 8 bases for V and 5 bases for J; bases not matched to a gene: 8.